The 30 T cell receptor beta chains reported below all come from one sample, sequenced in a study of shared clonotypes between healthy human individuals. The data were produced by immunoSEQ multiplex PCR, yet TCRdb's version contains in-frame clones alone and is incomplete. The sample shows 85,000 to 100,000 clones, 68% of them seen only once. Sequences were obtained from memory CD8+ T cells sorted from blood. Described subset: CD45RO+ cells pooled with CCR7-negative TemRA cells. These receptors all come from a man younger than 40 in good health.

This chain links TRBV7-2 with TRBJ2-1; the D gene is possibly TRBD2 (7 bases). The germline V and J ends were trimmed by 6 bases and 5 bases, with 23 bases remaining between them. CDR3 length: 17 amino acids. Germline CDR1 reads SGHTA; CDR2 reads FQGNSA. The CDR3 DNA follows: TGTGCCAGCAGTCTTCCTGGGGGGCGGGAGCGTGACAATGAGCAGTTCTTC. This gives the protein CASSLPGGRERDNEQFF.

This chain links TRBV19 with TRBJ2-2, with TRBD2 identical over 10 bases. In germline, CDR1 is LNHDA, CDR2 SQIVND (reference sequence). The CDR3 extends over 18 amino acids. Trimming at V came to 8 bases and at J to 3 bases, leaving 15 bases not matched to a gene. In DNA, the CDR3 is TGTGCCAGTGCCCAGAGGATTACTAGCGGGAAGGACACCGGGGAGCTGTTTTTT. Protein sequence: CASAQRITSGKDTGELFF.

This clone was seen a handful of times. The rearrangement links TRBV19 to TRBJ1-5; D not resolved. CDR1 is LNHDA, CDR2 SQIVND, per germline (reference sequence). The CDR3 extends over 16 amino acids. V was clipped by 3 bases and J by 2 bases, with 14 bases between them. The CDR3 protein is CASSIVRGGGNQPQHF. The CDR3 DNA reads TGTGCCAGTAGTATCGTTCGGGGTGGTGGCAATCAGCCCCAGCATTTT.

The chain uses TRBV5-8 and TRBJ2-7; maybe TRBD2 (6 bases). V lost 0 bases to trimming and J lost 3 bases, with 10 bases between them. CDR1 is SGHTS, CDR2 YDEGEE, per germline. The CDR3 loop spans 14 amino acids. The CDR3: CASSLGGDFYEQYF. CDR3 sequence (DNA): TGTGCCAGCAGCTTGGGTGGGGACTTCTACGAGCAGTACTTC.

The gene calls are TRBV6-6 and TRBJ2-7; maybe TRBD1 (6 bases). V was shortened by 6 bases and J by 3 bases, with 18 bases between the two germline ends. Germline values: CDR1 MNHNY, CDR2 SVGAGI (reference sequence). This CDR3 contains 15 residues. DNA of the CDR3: TGTGCCAGCAGCCTAGATGGACAGAGACACTACGAGCAGTACTTC. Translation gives CASSLDGQRHYEQYF.

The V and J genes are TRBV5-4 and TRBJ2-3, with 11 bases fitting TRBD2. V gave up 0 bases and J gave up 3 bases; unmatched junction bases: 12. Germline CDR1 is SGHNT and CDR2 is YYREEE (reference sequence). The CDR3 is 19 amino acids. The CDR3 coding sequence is TGTGCCAGCAGCTTGGCACTAGCGGGAGCCGGCAGCTTGACAGATACGCAGTATTTT. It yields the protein CASSLALAGAGSLTDTQYF.

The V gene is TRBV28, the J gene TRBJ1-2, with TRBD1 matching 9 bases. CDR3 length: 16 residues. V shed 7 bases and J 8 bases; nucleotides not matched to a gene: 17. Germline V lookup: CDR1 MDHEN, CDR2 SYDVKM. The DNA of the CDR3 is TGTGCCAGCAAGAACCAGGGATCAACAGGGGGCGGCGGCTACACCTTC. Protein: CASKNQGSTGGGGYTF.

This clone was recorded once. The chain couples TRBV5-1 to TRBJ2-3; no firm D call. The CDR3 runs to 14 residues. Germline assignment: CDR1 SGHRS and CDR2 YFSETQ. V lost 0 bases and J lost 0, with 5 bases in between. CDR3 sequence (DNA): TGCGCCAGCAGCTTGGTTGGAAGCACAGATACGCAGTATTTT. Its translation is CASSLVGSTDTQYF. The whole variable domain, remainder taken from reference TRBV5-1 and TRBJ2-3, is KAGVTQTPRYLIKTRGQQVTLSCSPISGHRSVSWYQQTPGQGLQFLFEYFSETQRNKGNFPGRFSGRQFSNSRSEMNVSTLELGDSALYLCASSLVGSTDTQYFGPGTRLTVL.

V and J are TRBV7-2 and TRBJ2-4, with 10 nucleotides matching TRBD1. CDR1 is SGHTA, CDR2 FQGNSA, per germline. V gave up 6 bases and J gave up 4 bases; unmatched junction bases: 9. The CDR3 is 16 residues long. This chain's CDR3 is CASRTGTGVGKNIQYF. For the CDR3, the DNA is TGTGCCAGCAGAACCGGGACAGGGGTAGGGAAAAACATTCAGTACTTC.

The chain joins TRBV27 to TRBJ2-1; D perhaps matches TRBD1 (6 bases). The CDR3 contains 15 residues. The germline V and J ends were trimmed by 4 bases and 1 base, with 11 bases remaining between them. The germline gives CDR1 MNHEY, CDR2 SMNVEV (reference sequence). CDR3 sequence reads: CASSWQGNSYNEQFF. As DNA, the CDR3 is TGTGCCAGCAGTTGGCAGGGGAATTCCTACAATGAGCAGTTCTTC.

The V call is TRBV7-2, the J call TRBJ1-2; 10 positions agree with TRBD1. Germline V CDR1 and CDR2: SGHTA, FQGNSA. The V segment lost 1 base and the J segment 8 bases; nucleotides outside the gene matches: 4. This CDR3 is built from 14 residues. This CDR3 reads CASSLGDRGSGYTF. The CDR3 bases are TGTGCCAGCAGCTTAGGGGACAGGGGAAGCGGCTACACCTTC.

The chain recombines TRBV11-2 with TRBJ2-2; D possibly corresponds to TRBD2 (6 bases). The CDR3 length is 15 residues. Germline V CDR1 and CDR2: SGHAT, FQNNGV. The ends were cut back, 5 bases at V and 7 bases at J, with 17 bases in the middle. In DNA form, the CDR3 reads TGTGCCAGCAGCCCCCCAGGACTAAGGGACGGGGAGCTGTTTTTT. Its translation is CASSPPGLRDGELFF.

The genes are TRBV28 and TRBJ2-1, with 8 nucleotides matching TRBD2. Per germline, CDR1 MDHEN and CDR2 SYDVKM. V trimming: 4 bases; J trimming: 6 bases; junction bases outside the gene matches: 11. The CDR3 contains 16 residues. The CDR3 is CASSYIPGLVSNEQFF. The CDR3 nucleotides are TGTGCCAGCAGTTACATCCCGGGACTAGTGTCCAATGAGCAGTTCTTC.

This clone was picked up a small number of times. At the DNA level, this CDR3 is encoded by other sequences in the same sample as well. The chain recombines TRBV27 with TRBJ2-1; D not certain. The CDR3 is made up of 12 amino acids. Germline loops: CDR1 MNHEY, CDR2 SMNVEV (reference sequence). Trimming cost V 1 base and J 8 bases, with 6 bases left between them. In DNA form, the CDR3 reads TGTGCCAGCAGTTTATTCGGAGATGAGCAGTTCTTC. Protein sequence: CASSLFGDEQFF.

CDR3 nucleotides: TGTGCCAGCAGGACCGAGCGGACCCAGTACTTC. This encodes CASRTERTQYF. This chain uses TRBV28 with TRBJ2-5; no clear D. Trimming cost V 6 bases and J 7 bases, with 9 bases left between them. Germline V gene sequence: CDR1 MDHEN, CDR2 SYDVKM. The length of the CDR3 is 11 residues. Variable domain in full (rest from reference TRBV28 and TRBJ2-5): DVKVTQSSRYLVKRTGEKVFLECVQDMDHENMFWYRQDPGLGLRLIYFSYDVKMKEKGDIPEGYSVSREKKERFSLILESASTNQTSMYLCASRTERTQYFGPGTRLLVL.

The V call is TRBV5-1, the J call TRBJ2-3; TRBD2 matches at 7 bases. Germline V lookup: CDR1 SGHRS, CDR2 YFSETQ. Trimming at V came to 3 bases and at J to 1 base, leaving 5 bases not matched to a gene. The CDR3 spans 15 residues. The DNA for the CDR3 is TGCGCCAGCAGCTCATCTAGCGGAGGCACAGATACGCAGTATTTT. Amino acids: CASSSSSGGTDTQYF.

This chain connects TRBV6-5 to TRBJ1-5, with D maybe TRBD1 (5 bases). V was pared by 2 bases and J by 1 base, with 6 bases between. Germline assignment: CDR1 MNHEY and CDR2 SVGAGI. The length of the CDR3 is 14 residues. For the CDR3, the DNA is TGTGCCAGCAGTTACGGGGCCAGCAATCAGCCCCAGCATTTT. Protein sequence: CASSYGASNQPQHF.

The CDR3 region has the DNA TGTGCCAGCAATCAGGACACCGGCTCCTACGAGCAGTACTTC. This encodes CASNQDTGSYEQYF. V is TRBV6-1 and J is TRBJ2-7; D might be TRBD1 (5 bases). The V gene lost 7 bases and the J gene lost 0 bases, with 13 bases spanning the gap. The CDR3 is 14 amino acids. Per germline, CDR1 MNHNS and CDR2 SASEGT.

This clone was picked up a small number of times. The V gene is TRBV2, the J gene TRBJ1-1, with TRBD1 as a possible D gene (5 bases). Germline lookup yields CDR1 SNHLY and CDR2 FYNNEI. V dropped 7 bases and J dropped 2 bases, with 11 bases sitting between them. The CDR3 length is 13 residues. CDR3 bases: TGTGCCAGCACACGGGGCCCCAACACTGAAGCTTTCTTT. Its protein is CASTRGPNTEAFF.

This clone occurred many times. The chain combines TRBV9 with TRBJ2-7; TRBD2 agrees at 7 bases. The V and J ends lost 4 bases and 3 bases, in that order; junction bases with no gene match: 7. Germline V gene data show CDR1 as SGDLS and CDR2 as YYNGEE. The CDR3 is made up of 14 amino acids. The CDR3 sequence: CASSPGTTDYEQYF. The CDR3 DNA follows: TGTGCCAGCAGCCCAGGGACTACCGACTACGAGCAGTACTTC. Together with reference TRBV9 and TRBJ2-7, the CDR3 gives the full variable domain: DSGVTQTPKHLITATGQRVTLRCSPRSGDLSVYWYQQSLDQGLQFLIQYYNGEERAKGNILERFSAQQFPDLHSELNLSSLELGDSALYFCASSPGTTDYEQYFGPGTRLTVT.

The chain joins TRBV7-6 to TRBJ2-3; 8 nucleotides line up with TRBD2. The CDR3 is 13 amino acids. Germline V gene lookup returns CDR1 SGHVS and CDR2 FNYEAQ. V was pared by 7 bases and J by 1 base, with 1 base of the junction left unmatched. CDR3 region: CASTGGGTDTQYF. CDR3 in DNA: TGTGCCAGCACCGGGGGGGGCACAGATACGCAGTATTTT.

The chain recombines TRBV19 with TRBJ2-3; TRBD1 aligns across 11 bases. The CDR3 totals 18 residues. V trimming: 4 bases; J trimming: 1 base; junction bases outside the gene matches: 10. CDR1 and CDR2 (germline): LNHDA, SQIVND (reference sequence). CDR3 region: CASSTRTGGLPRTDTQYF. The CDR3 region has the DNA TGTGCCAGTAGTACCCGGACAGGGGGCCTCCCACGCACAGATACGCAGTATTTT.

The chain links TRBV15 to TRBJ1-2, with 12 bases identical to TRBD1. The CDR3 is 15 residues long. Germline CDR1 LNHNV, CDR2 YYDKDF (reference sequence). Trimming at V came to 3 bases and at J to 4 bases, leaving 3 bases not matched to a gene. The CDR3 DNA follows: TGTGCCACCAGCAGTGGGACAGGGGGCTTCTATGGCTACACCTTC. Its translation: CATSSGTGGFYGYTF. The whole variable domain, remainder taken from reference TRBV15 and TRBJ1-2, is DAMVIQNPRYQVTQFGKPVTLSCSQTLNHNVMYWYQQKSSQAPKLLFHYYDKDFNNEADTPDNFQSRRPNTSFCFLDIRSPGLGDTAMYLCATSSGTGGFYGYTFGSGTRLTVV.

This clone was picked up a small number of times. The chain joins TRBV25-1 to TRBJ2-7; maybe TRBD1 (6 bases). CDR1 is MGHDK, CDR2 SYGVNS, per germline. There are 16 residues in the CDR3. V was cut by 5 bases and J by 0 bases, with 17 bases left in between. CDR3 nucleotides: TGTGCCAGCAGTTATCCCACCGGGACACGCTCCTACGAGCAGTACTTC. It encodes CASSYPTGTRSYEQYF.

The CDR3 sequence is CASSLPSGLFGYQETQYF. The CDR3 region has the DNA TGTGCCAGCAGTCTCCCTAGCGGGCTTTTCGGGTACCAAGAGACCCAGTACTTC. The chain recombines TRBV28 with TRBJ2-5; TRBD2 agrees at 8 bases. V was pared by 5 bases and J by 0 bases, with 14 bases of the junction left unmatched. This CDR3 spans 18 amino acids. Germline assignment: CDR1 MDHEN and CDR2 SYDVKM.

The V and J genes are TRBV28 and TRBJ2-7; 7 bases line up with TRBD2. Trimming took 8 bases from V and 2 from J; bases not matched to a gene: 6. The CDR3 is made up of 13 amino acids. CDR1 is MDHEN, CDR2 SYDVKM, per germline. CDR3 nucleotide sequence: TGTGCCAGCTTTGGACTAGGAGCCTACGAGCAGTACTTC. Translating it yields CASFGLGAYEQYF.

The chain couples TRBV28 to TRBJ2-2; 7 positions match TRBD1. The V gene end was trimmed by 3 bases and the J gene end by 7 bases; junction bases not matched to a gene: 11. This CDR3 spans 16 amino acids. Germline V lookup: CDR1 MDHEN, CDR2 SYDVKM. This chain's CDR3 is CASSFPSDRAHGELFF. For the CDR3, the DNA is TGTGCCAGCAGTTTCCCATCCGACAGGGCGCACGGGGAGCTGTTTTTT.

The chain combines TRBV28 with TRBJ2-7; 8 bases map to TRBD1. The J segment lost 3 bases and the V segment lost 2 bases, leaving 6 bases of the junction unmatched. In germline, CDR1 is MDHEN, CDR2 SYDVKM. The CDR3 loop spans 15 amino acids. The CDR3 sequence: CASSLGRTGIYEQYF. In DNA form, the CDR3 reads TGTGCCAGCAGTTTAGGTAGGACAGGGATCTACGAGCAGTACTTC.

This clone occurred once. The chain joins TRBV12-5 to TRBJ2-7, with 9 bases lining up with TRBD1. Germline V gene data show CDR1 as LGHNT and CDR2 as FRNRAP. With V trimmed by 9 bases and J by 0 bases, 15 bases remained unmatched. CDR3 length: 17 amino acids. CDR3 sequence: CASPGQGQAGSSYEQYF. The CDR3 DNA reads TGTGCTAGCCCGGGACAGGGTCAAGCGGGGAGCTCCTACGAGCAGTACTTC.

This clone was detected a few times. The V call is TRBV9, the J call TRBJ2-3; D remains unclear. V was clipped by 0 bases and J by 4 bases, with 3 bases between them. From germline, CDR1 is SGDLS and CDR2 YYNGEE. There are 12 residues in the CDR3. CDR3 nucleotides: TGTGCCAGCAGCGTAGGGTCAGATACGCAGTATTTT. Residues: CASSVGSDTQYF.